These T cell receptor beta chains were read from a single sample in a study of CD8 T cells in ankylosing spondylitis. TCRdb processed the 5' RACE reads anew with MiXCR; each CDR3 protein has one entry. The table records around 450,000 distinct CDR3 sequences, 20% to 30% of them present only once. What was sequenced was blood, either unsorted or a sorted T cell fraction (not recorded which). The receptors derive from a male donor with ankylosing spondylitis. Both conserved end residues are trimmed from each CDR3.

J | V | CDR3
TRBJ1-1 | TRBV27 | ASRGGAGNTEAF
TRBJ2-2 | TRBV6-5 | ASRSSVNTGELF
TRBJ2-5 | TRBV10-2 | ASSVRGREGETQY
TRBJ2-5 | TRBV24-1 | ATSGDREETQY
TRBJ2-1 | TRBV11-2 | ASSVASAYTYNEQF
TRBJ1-1 | TRBV6-2/TRBV6-3 | ASSYIGRNTEAF
TRBJ2-5 | TRBV7-8 | ASSLTSGRAAETQY
TRBJ2-5 | TRBV5-4 | ASSSLSGRRETQY
TRBJ1-5 | TRBV2 | ASTPDGIGNQPQH
TRBJ2-1 | TRBV20-1 | SAPRGGGGNEQF
TRBJ1-3 | TRBV7-8 | ASSLAGGRNTIY
TRBJ2-2 | TRBV7-9 | ASSFRGIPDTGELF
TRBJ1-6 | TRBV20-1 | SARGQNNSPLH
TRBJ2-2 | TRBV20-1 | SARDAASGGTGELF
TRBJ1-1 | TRBV7-9 | ASSLEGRIKEAF
TRBJ2-5 | TRBV7-8 | ASSRGLAGGSYQETQY
TRBJ2-7 | TRBV11-2 | ASSLRTVQSSYEQY
TRBJ2-1 | TRBV7-2 | ASSLTSGLYNEQF
TRBJ2-5 | TRBV12-3/TRBV12-4 | ASSSGPIKETQY
TRBJ2-3 | TRBV18 | ASSPGTSGSSTDTQY
TRBJ2-3 | TRBV7-8 | ASATDTQY
TRBJ2-7 | TRBV20-1 | SARETSGNLYEQY
TRBJ1-5 | TRBV4-1 | ASSLSAQGGQPQH
TRBJ2-3 | TRBV5-1 | ASSFNGRRADTQY
TRBJ2-7 | TRBV7-8 | ASSTHYEQY
TRBJ2-2 | TRBV12-3/TRBV12-4 | ASSQGFGSAGELF